These 30 T cell receptor beta chains were all obtained from the same sample, sequenced in a study of T cell responses to AZD1222 COVID-19 vaccine. Method: immunoSEQ multiplex PCR; TCRdb's copy keeps in-frame clones and lacks some. The table includes roughly 96,000 clones, about nine tenths detected once. Sequencing was performed on peripheral blood, taken on day 0 of AZD1222 vaccination. These receptors came from an adult in good health.

This clone was counted once. CDR3 nucleotide sequence: TGCGCCAGCAGCTTGGGTCAAGCGGGGGTGGATACGCAGTATTTT. It codes for CASSLGQAGVDTQYF. This chain uses TRBV5-1 with TRBJ2-3; TRBD2 matches 8 bases. Germline V lookup: CDR1 SGHRS, CDR2 YFSETQ. The trim removed 0 bases at V and 6 bases at J, leaving 6 bases unmatched. CDR3 length: 15 residues.

This clone appeared once. This chain joins TRBV11-2 and TRBJ1-2, with 7 positions matching TRBD1. This CDR3 spans 13 amino acids. With V trimmed by 6 bases and J by 6 bases, 7 bases remained unmatched. Germline CDR1 reads SGHAT; CDR2 reads FQNNGV. CDR3 sequence (DNA): TGTGCCAGCAGGGCACAGGGGAGGGATGGCTACACCTTC. It is translated as CASRAQGRDGYTF. The variable domain in full, completed from reference TRBV11-2 and TRBJ1-2, reads EAGVAQSPRYKIIEKRQSVAFWCNPISGHATLYWYQQILGQGPKLLIQFQNNGVVDDSQLPKDRFSAERLKGVDSTLKIQPAKLEDSAVYLCASRAQGRDGYTFGSGTRLTVV.

This clone has only one observation. The chain uses TRBV2 and TRBJ1-2; no firm D call. The CDR3 extends over 12 amino acids. V lost 6 bases to trimming and J lost 5 bases, with 10 bases between them. Germline CDR1 is SNHLY and CDR2 is FYNNEI. The CDR3 nucleotides read TGTGCCAGCAGGCTCACATCATATGGCTACACCTTC. Protein sequence: CASRLTSYGYTF. The whole variable domain, filled in from reference TRBV2 and TRBJ1-2, reads EPEVTQTPSHQVTQMGQEVILRCVPISNHLYFYWYRQILGQKVEFLVSFYNNEISEKSEIFDDQFSVERPDGSNFTLKIRSTKLEDSAMYFCASRLTSYGYTFGSGTRLTVV.

The rearrangement uses TRBV4-1 and TRBJ1-1; perhaps TRBD1 as D (5 bases). The CDR3 contains 14 residues. Germline V lookup: CDR1 MGHRA, CDR2 YSYEKL. The ends were cut back, 4 bases at V and 7 bases at J, with 16 bases in the middle. For the CDR3, the DNA is TGCGCCAGCAGCCTAGGGACCCTACCGCTTGAAGCTTTCTTT. As protein: CASSLGTLPLEAFF.

This clone came up once. V is TRBV9 and J is TRBJ2-1; TRBD2 aligns across 13 bases. V gave up 3 bases and J gave up 0 bases; unmatched junction bases: 3. The CDR3 contains 17 residues. Germline loops: CDR1 SGDLS, CDR2 YYNGEE. CDR3 sequence (DNA): TGTGCCAGCAGCGATGGGACTAGCGGGGCCTCCTACAATGAGCAGTTCTTC. It specifies CASSDGTSGASYNEQFF.

In its sample, this clone was seen once. The chain has TRBV19 and TRBJ1-2; a possible D gene is TRBD1 (6 bases). This CDR3 contains 13 residues. Trimming took 5 bases from V and 5 from J, leaving 12 bases between them. Per the germline V gene, CDR1 is LNHDA and CDR2 is SQIVND (reference sequence). The CDR3 loop reads CASSLGTPYGYTF. Here the CDR3 DNA reads TGTGCCAGTAGTCTGGGGACACCGTATGGCTACACCTTC.

V and J are TRBV13 and TRBJ1-6, with D perhaps matching TRBD1 (6 bases). Germline CDR1 and CDR2: PRHDT and FYEKMQ (reference sequence). The CDR3 is 14 amino acids. V was shortened by 8 bases and J by 4 bases, with 12 bases between the two germline ends. The CDR3 here is CASQTGFYNSPLHF. Written as DNA, the CDR3 is TGTGCCAGCCAGACAGGCTTTTATAATTCACCCCTCCACTTT.

This clone was detected once. DNA for the CDR3: TGTGCCAGCTCATCCGTCGGACAGGGGGAAGGCACAGATACGCAGTATTTT. This translates into CASSSVGQGEGTDTQYF. V usage is TRBV18 and J usage is TRBJ2-3; 10 bases agree with TRBD1. The CDR3 is 17 amino acids. The V gene's germline CDR1 is KGHSH and CDR2 LQKENI. V trimming: 5 bases; J trimming: 1 base; junction bases outside the gene matches: 9.

J is TRBJ1-4 and V is TRBV30; D ambiguous. The CDR3 totals 14 residues. Trimming removed 3 bases from V and 5 bases from J, with 13 bases in between. The germline gives CDR1 GTSNPN, CDR2 SVGIG (reference sequence). CDR3 loop: CAWRDERLNEKLFF. CDR3 bases: TGTGCCTGGAGGGACGAAAGGTTAAATGAAAAACTGTTTTTT.

This chain uses TRBV7-8 with TRBJ1-1, with a possible D match to TRBD1 (6 bases). Trimming removed 4 bases from V and 1 base from J, with 19 bases in between. In germline, CDR1 is SGHVS, CDR2 FQNEAQ. The CDR3 covers 17 residues. The CDR3 DNA sequence: TGTGCCAGCAGCTCAAGGATGTCAGGACAGCCGAACACTGAAGCTTTCTTT. Translating gives CASSSRMSGQPNTEAFF.

The rearrangement joins TRBV5-1 to TRBJ2-1; D call uncertain. CDR1 and CDR2 from the germline V gene are SGHRS and YFSETQ. The germline V and J ends were trimmed by 6 bases and 0 bases, with 7 bases remaining between them. The CDR3 contains 13 residues. The CDR3 reads CASTRTSYNEQFF. CDR3 sequence (DNA): TGCGCCAGCACCCGGACCTCCTACAATGAGCAGTTCTTC. Full variable domain (remainder filled in from reference TRBV5-1 and TRBJ2-1): KAGVTQTPRYLIKTRGQQVTLSCSPISGHRSVSWYQQTPGQGLQFLFEYFSETQRNKGNFPGRFSGRQFSNSRSEMNVSTLELGDSALYLCASTRTSYNEQFFGPGTRLTVL.

The chain has TRBV3-1 (or the pseudogene TRBV3-2) and TRBJ1-1, with a weak D call TRBD1 (5 bases). V dropped 2 bases and J dropped 1 base, with 8 bases sitting between them. The CDR3 length is 14 residues. The germline V gene encodes CDR1 LGHDT and CDR2 YNNKEL (reference sequence). CDR3 nucleotide sequence: TGTGCCAGCAGCCAAATTACAGGGAACACTGAAGCTTTCTTT. The encoded protein is CASSQITGNTEAFF.

This chain joins TRBV29-1 and TRBJ1-2, with 7 bases aligning to TRBD1. Trimming removed 6 bases from V and 8 bases from J; junction bases left unmatched: 9. The CDR3 is made up of 12 amino acids. Germline V gene data show CDR1 as SQVTM and CDR2 as ANQGSEA. The CDR3 sequence: CSVRTGLGGYTF. The CDR3 bases are TGCAGCGTCAGGACAGGCCTAGGGGGCTACACCTTC. Together with reference TRBV29-1 and TRBJ1-2, the CDR3 gives the full variable domain: SAVISQKPSRDICQRGTSLTIQCQVDSQVTMMFWYRQQPGQSLTLIATANQGSEATYESGFVIDKFPISRPNLTFSTLTVSNMSPEDSSIYLCSVRTGLGGYTFGSGTRLTVV.

For this clone: At one of its ends the junction is not consistent with the germline gene, which may arise from a read error. The chain's CDR3 is CASSRGQGAGYEQYF. In nucleotides, the CDR3 is TGTGCTAGCAGCCGGGGACAGGGGGCAGGTTACGAGCAGTACTTC. This chain joins TRBV7-7 and TRBJ2-7; 12 bases align to TRBD1. The CDR3 spans 15 residues. Germline V CDR1 and CDR2: SSHAT, FNYEAQ (reference sequence).

This rearrangement joins TRBV23-1 to TRBJ1-1, with D possibly being TRBD1 (5 bases). TRBV23-1 is recorded as an ORF, its role being uncertain. The CDR3 has 15 amino acids. Between the trimmed V and J ends, which lost 2 bases and 6 bases, there was a span of 16 bases. Here the CDR3 DNA reads TGCGCCAGCAGTCAACCCAGGGTCGCGGGGGCTGAAGCTTTCTTT. Encoded protein: CASSQPRVAGAEAFF.

The chain recombines TRBV29-1 with TRBJ2-1; TRBD1 is a possible D gene (5 bases). This CDR3 has 16 amino acids. Trimming pared 4 bases from V and 2 bases from J, leaving 18 bases between. CDR1 is SQVTM, CDR2 ANQGSEA, per germline. In DNA form, the CDR3 reads TGCAGCGTTGTACCCTCAGGGATGCCTCCCTACAATGAGCAGTTCTTC. This encodes CSVVPSGMPPYNEQFF.

The rearrangement links TRBV5-1 to TRBJ2-7, with TRBD1 matching over 7 bases. The V segment lost 0 bases and the J segment 6 bases; nucleotides outside the gene matches: 6. This CDR3 region has 14 residues. CDR1 SGHRS and CDR2 YFSETQ come from the germline V gene. CDR3 sequence reads: CASSLVIGTVEQYF. CDR3 DNA: TGCGCCAGCAGCTTGGTGATTGGGACAGTCGAGCAGTACTTC.

V and J are TRBV7-3 and TRBJ1-1; D perhaps matches TRBD1 (6 bases). Germline V gives CDR1 SGHTA, CDR2 FQGTGA. The V and J ends lost 0 bases and 8 bases respectively, with 16 bases between them. The CDR3 totals 15 residues. This chain's CDR3 is CASSLTPPLGTEAFF. The CDR3 region has the DNA TGTGCCAGCAGCTTAACTCCCCCCTTGGGGACAGAAGCTTTCTTT.

The chain couples TRBV6-4 to TRBJ2-3; no clear D gene. CDR1 and CDR2 from the germline V gene are MRHNA and SNTAGT. CDR3 size: 14 residues. V lost 3 bases and J lost 3, with 10 bases in between. The CDR3: CASSDALFTDTQYF. CDR3 nucleotides: TGTGCCAGCAGTGATGCTCTTTTTACAGATACGCAGTATTTT.

This clone showed up just once. The V gene is TRBV2, the J gene TRBJ1-1; 7 nucleotides align to TRBD1. V shed 7 bases, J shed 6 bases, and the junction held 11 bases outside the gene matches. The CDR3 is 14 amino acids. CDR1 is SNHLY and CDR2 is FYNNEI in the germline V gene. The CDR3 DNA sequence: TGTGCCAGCAAAAGACAGGGCGTTGTGGCTGAAGCTTTCTTT. It is translated as CASKRQGVVAEAFF.

This chain links TRBV28 with TRBJ1-2, with D unclear. The CDR3 contains 12 residues. CDR1 is MDHEN, CDR2 SYDVKM, per germline. V was cut by 3 bases and J by 7 bases, with 9 bases left in between. The chain's CDR3 is CASSFGSRGYTF. The CDR3 region has the DNA TGTGCCAGCAGTTTCGGCAGTCGTGGCTACACCTTC.

V and J are TRBV19 and TRBJ2-1; 10 bases fit TRBD2. V shed 5 bases, J shed 5 bases, and the junction held 9 bases outside the gene matches. Germline CDR1 and CDR2: LNHDA and SQIVND (reference sequence). The CDR3 runs to 16 residues. CDR3 protein: CASSRRLAGGHNEQFF. The CDR3 DNA follows: TGTGCCAGTAGTCGGAGATTAGCGGGGGGTCACAATGAGCAGTTCTTC.

The rearrangement joins TRBV6-1 to TRBJ1-6, with D unclear. V dropped 4 bases and J dropped 5 bases, with 15 bases sitting between them. Germline CDR1 is MNHNS and CDR2 is SASEGT. This CDR3 is 16 amino acids long. In DNA, the CDR3 is TGTGCCAGCAGTGTCCCCGCCGGGTCCCATAATTCACCCCTCCACTTT. Translating gives CASSVPAGSHNSPLHF.

This rearrangement joins TRBV3-1 (or the pseudogene TRBV3-2) to TRBJ1-2; D call uncertain. The CDR3 contains 13 residues. CDR1 and CDR2 (germline): LGHDT, YNNKEL (reference sequence). Trimming removed 4 bases from V and 5 bases from J, with 11 bases in between. The CDR3 loop is CASSLTDQYGYTF. DNA for the CDR3: TGTGCCAGCAGCCTAACAGATCAATATGGCTACACCTTC.

The genes are TRBV28 and TRBJ2-5; D might be TRBD1 or TRBD2, each matching 5 bases. The CDR3 sequence is 14 residues long. Germline V gene lookup returns CDR1 MDHEN and CDR2 SYDVKM. The V end was cut by 6 bases, the J end by 1 base, with 12 bases between. CDR3 loop: CASRAAGAQETQYF. DNA for the CDR3: TGTGCCAGCAGGGCTGCCGGGGCCCAAGAGACCCAGTACTTC.

The chain joins TRBV11-3 to TRBJ2-7; D gene unclear. This CDR3 is built from 13 residues. Trimming took 4 bases from V and 0 from J, leaving 7 bases between them. Germline CDR1 is SGHNT and CDR2 is YENEEA. CDR3 nucleotide sequence: TGTGCCAGCAGCTCTACCGACTCCTACGAGCAGTACTTC. Protein: CASSSTDSYEQYF.

The V gene is TRBV28, the J gene TRBJ1-1, with unresolved D. Germline-derived CDR1 and CDR2 are MDHEN and SYDVKM. This CDR3 has 14 residues. The V and J ends lost 7 bases and 0 bases respectively, with 12 bases between them. The CDR3 sequence: CASTRHGLNTEAFF. The CDR3 DNA is TGTGCCAGCACCCGACATGGGCTGAACACTGAAGCTTTCTTT. Together with reference TRBV28 and TRBJ1-1, the CDR3 gives the full variable domain: DVKVTQSSRYLVKRTGEKVFLECVQDMDHENMFWYRQDPGLGLRLIYFSYDVKMKEKGDIPEGYSVSREKKERFSLILESASTNQTSMYLCASTRHGLNTEAFFGQGTRLTVV.

The chain carries TRBV7-3 and TRBJ2-1, with D maybe TRBD2 (6 bases). This CDR3 spans 15 amino acids. Trimming removed 0 bases from V and 5 bases from J, with 11 bases in between. From germline, CDR1 is SGHTA and CDR2 FQGTGA. In DNA form, the CDR3 reads TGTGCCAGCAGCTTAACGTCCGGGGGAAACAATGAGCAGTTCTTC. Translating gives CASSLTSGGNNEQFF.

The chain joins TRBV7-3 to TRBJ1-4; no clear D. From germline, CDR1 is SGHTA and CDR2 FQGTGA. The V and J ends lost 3 bases and 8 bases respectively, with 4 bases between them. The CDR3 has 11 amino acids. DNA for the CDR3: TGTGCCAGCAGCTTCCCCGAAAAACTGTTTTTT. This encodes CASSFPEKLFF.

The chain is built from TRBV5-1 and TRBJ1-3, with D possibly TRBD1 on 5 matching bases. Trimming took 5 bases from V and 0 from J, leaving 12 bases between them. Germline loops: CDR1 SGHRS, CDR2 YFSETQ. This CDR3 spans 15 amino acids. CDR3 in amino acids: CASSRDGSSGNTIYF. CDR3 nucleotide sequence: TGCGCCAGCAGTCGGGACGGGAGCTCTGGAAACACCATATATTTT.